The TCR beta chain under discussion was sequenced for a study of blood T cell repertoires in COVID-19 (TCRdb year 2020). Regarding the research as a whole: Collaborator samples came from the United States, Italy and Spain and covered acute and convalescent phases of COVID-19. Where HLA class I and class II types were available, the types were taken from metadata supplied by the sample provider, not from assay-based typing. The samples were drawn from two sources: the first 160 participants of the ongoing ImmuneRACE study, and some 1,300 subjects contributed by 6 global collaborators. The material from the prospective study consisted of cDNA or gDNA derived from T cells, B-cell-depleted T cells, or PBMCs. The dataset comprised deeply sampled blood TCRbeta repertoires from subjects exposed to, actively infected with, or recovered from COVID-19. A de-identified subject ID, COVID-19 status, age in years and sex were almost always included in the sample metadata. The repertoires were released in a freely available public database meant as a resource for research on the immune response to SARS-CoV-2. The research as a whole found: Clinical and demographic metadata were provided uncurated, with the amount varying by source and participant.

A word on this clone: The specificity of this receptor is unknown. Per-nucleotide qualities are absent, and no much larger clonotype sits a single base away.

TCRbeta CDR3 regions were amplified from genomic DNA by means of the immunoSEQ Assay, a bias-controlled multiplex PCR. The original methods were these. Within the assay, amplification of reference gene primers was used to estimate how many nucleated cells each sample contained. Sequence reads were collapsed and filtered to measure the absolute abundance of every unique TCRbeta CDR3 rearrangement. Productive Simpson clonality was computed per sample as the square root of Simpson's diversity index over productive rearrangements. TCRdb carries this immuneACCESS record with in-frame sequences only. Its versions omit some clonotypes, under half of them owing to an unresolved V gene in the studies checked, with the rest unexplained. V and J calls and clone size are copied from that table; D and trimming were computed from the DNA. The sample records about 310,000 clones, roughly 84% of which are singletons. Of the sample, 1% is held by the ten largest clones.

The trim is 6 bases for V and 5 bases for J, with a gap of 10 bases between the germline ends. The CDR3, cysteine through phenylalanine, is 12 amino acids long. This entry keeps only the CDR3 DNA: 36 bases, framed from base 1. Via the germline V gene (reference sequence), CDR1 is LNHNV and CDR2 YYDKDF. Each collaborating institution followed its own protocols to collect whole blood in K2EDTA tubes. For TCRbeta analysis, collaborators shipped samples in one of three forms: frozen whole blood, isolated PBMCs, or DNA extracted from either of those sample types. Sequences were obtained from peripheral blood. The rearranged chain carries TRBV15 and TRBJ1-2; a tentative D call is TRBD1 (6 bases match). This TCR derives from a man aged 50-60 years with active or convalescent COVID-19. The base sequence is TGTGCCACCAGTAAACAGGGATATGGCTACACCTTC. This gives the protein CATSKQGYGYTF. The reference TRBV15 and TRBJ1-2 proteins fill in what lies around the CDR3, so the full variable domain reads DAMVIQNPRYQVTQFGKPVTLSCSQTLNHNVMYWYQQKSSQAPKLLFHYYDKDFNNEADTPDNFQSRRPNTSFCFLDIRSPGLGDTAMYLCATSKQGYGYTFGSGTRLTVV.